The TCR beta chain described here comes from a study of T cells in Graves' hyperthyroidism and ophthalmopathy. Study background: Prior to any treatment, at the point of initial diagnosis, peripheral blood was collected.

Study-level findings and limits: Most clonotypes expanded in thyroid above 0.001 were likewise present in blood.

This clonotype appeared many times. Antigen specificity is unknown. Deletions cut 6 bases from V and 5 bases from J, with 19 bases between. This CDR3 is 15 amino acids long. Germline V CDR1 and CDR2: SGHTA, FQGNSA. It was RNA transcripts that yielded the amplified TCR beta CDR3 regions. The HTBI primer set served for first-round RT-PCR of the TCR CDR3. Each CDR3 protein is one row after TCRdb ran MiXCR on the multiplex PCR reads. Of about 500,000 distinct CDR3 sequences in the sample, about 16% are singletons; the top ten hold approximately 32%. Ophthalmopathy in the patients scored at least 3 on Clinical Activity Score and at least 4 on NOSPECS grade, lasting under 3 months.

The sequenced sample was blood. This sequence was found in a woman aged 30 to 39 with Graves' ophthalmopathy. The gene calls are TRBV7-2 and TRBJ2-5, with D possibly being TRBD1 or TRBD2 (6 bases each). The CDR3 here is CASRLTVGGWETQYF. The CDR3 region has the DNA TGTGCCAGCAGGCTTACCGTCGGGGGCTGGGAGACCCAGTACTTC.